This T cell receptor (beta chain) was sequenced during a study of T cells expressing NK-cell markers. Study-level findings and limits: Of the CD8+ T cells in about 6 donors, roughly 1.0-7.0% belonged to dominant NKG2C+ clonotypes.

Concerning this clonotype: As yet, its antigen is unknown.

The CDR3 consists of 16 residues. TCRdb reworked the 5' RACE reads into one entry per CDR3 protein, no DNA. The sample table includes some 460,000 distinct CDR3 sequences. The sample was blood T cells: a sorted CD56 or NKG2C T cell subset, CD4+ or CD8+ T cells, or bulk PBMC T cells (not recorded which). The rearrangement uses TRBV12-3 or TRBV12-4 and TRBJ2-1; TCRdb designates TRBD2, a call that cannot be tested without DNA. This TCR was recovered from a woman between 45 and 60 years old in good health. The CDR3 spells CASSQAGTSVHNEQFF.